The 5 T cell receptor beta chains presented below share a single source sample, sequenced in a study of vaccination and CD4 T cells after COVID-19. These TCRs' antigens remain unknown. Cultured CD4+ T-cell DNA underwent Oncomine TCR Beta short-read sequencing. From the PCR reads, TCRdb called clonotypes with MiXCR, one entry per CDR3 protein. The table includes about 17,000 distinct CDR3 sequences, approximately 38% detected once. Documented treatment: approximately 10-day PBMC culture with coronavirus spike peptide pools or control peptides (ViraFEST assay). Sample: CD4+ T cells from blood, cultured in vitro. All receptors derive from a human donor who had recovered from COVID-19.

The chain is built from TRBV20-1 and TRBJ2-3, with D tentatively TRBD2 (5 bases). The germline gives CDR1 DFQATT, CDR2 SNEGSKA (reference sequence). The CDR3 spans 13 residues. V was pared by 5 bases and J by 2 bases, with 11 bases between. In DNA form, the CDR3 reads TGCAGTGCTCGAAGGACTTTCACAGATACGCAGTATTTT. It translates to CSARRTFTDTQYF.

The V call is TRBV30, the J call TRBJ1-6, with D uncertain. The length of the CDR3 is 13 residues. Germline V lookup: CDR1 GTSNPN, CDR2 SVGIG (reference sequence). Trimming took 5 bases from V and 8 from J, leaving 13 bases between them. CDR3 bases: TGTGCCTGGGGTCTTAGGTCGGATTCACCCCTCCACTTT. Residues: CAWGLRSDSPLHF.

This clonotype was seen only a few times. The chain links TRBV25-1 to TRBJ1-2, with 9 positions matching TRBD1. The CDR3 contains 13 residues. The V segment lost 6 bases and the J segment 7 bases; nucleotides outside the gene matches: 6. Germline lookup yields CDR1 MGHDK and CDR2 SYGVNS. The CDR3 loop reads CASRVTGGSGYTF. The CDR3 coding sequence is TGTGCCAGCAGAGTCACAGGGGGCTCTGGCTACACCTTC.

The rearrangement links TRBV28 to TRBJ2-2, with D tentatively TRBD2 (6 bases). CDR1 is MDHEN and CDR2 is SYDVKM in the germline V gene. V lost 7 bases to trimming and J lost 3 bases, with 15 bases between them. The CDR3 loop spans 15 amino acids. The CDR3 DNA is TGTGCCAGCAACCTGGGGGGAGCCGACACCGGGGAGCTGTTTTTT. This encodes CASNLGGADTGELFF.

This clonotype was found a few times. V is TRBV7-2 and J is TRBJ2-1, with a possible D match to TRBD1 (5 bases). The CDR3 consists of 18 residues. V lost 3 bases to trimming and J lost 0 bases, with 18 bases between them. Germline CDR1 is SGHTA and CDR2 is FQGNSA. DNA for the CDR3: TGTGCCAGCAGCTTTAATGGTCAGGGCGCAAGCTCCTACAATGAGCAGTTCTTC. Its protein is CASSFNGQGASSYNEQFF.